This entry lists 16 T cell receptor beta chains sequenced from one sample in a study of cytomegalovirus exposure and HLA in healthy donors. PCR involved 60 Vbeta and 13 Jbeta primers. The method was immunoSEQ multiplex PCR; TCRdb's version includes in-frame clones alone and lacks a portion of them. Of roughly 130,000 clones listed, 70% to 80% are singletons. The sequenced material came from PBMCs. The receptors originated from a man younger than 30 in good health and CMV-seronegative.

The sample holds one count of this clone. V is TRBV7-7 and J is TRBJ2-2; 7 bases agree with TRBD1. Looked up from germline, CDR1 is SSHAT and CDR2 is FNYEAQ (reference sequence). CDR3 length: 16 residues. J gave up 5 bases and V 4 bases, and 10 bases lay outside the gene matches. CDR3 coding DNA: TGTGCCAGCAGCTCGGCCTTGAGGGACAGAACCGGGGAGCTGTTTTTT. Its protein product is CASSSALRDRTGELFF.

The chain combines TRBV7-3 with TRBJ2-7; maybe TRBD2 (6 bases). Trimming pared 1 base from V and 5 bases from J, leaving 15 bases between. The CDR3 extends over 15 amino acids. The germline V gene has CDR1 SGHTA and CDR2 FQGTGA. CDR3 sequence (DNA): TGTGCCAGCAGCTTAAGCGGGACTCCGGGGGACGAGCAGTACTTC. It encodes CASSLSGTPGDEQYF. Full variable domain (outside the CDR3, taken from reference TRBV7-3 and TRBJ2-7): GAGVSQTPSNKVTEKGKYVELRCDPISGHTALYWYRQSLGQGPEFLIYFQGTGAADDSGLPNDRFFAVRPEGSVSTLKIQRTERGDSAVYLCASSLSGTPGDEQYFGPGTRLTVT.

This clone has a handful of counts. This rearrangement joins TRBV30 to TRBJ1-1; D remains ambiguous. Germline V gene lookup returns CDR1 GTSNPN and CDR2 SVGIG (reference sequence). Trimming shortened V by 7 bases and J by 5 bases, and 8 bases separated the two germline ends. The length of the CDR3 is 10 residues. The CDR3 DNA reads TGTGCCTCCTCGAGGACTGAAGCTTTCTTT. It translates to CASSRTEAFF.

The chain uses TRBV19 and TRBJ1-5, with D possibly being TRBD1 (5 bases). Deletions cut 6 bases from V and 5 bases from J, with 11 bases between. CDR3 length equals 13 residues. Germline V gives CDR1 LNHDA, CDR2 SQIVND (reference sequence). CDR3 coding DNA: TGTGCCAGTAGCGACAGTAATTATCAGCCCCAGCATTTT. Its protein is CASSDSNYQPQHF.

The chain links TRBV5-1 to TRBJ2-3; 11 bases align to TRBD2. This CDR3 is built from 16 residues. Germline V CDR1 and CDR2: SGHRS, YFSETQ. The ends lost 2 bases at V and 3 bases at J; junction bases unmatched: 5. CDR3 bases: TGCGCCAGCAGCTTTGGGTCTAGCGGGAGGACAGATACGCAGTATTTT. Its protein product is CASSFGSSGRTDTQYF. The full variable domain, in which reference TRBV5-1 and TRBJ2-3 provide the parts outside the CDR3, is KAGVTQTPRYLIKTRGQQVTLSCSPISGHRSVSWYQQTPGQGLQFLFEYFSETQRNKGNFPGRFSGRQFSNSRSEMNVSTLELGDSALYLCASSFGSSGRTDTQYFGPGTRLTVL.

The V gene is TRBV6-4, the J gene TRBJ1-2, with 8 nucleotides matching TRBD1. V dropped 2 bases and J dropped 10; count of bases not matched to a gene: 9. The CDR3 contains 14 residues. CDR1 is MRHNA and CDR2 is SNTAGT in the germline V gene. In nucleotides, the CDR3 is TGTGCCAGCAGTGACCAGGTTATGACAGGGGCCTACACCTTC. Protein sequence: CASSDQVMTGAYTF.

The chain couples TRBV7-2 to TRBJ2-1, with 9 bases identical to TRBD2. J lost 0 bases, V lost 3 bases, and 3 bases had no gene match. Germline V lookup: CDR1 SGHTA, CDR2 FQGNSA. The length of the CDR3 is 16 residues. CDR3 loop: CASSFSGSGSYNEQFF. The DNA of the CDR3 is TGTGCCAGCAGCTTTAGCGGGAGCGGCTCCTACAATGAGCAGTTCTTC.

The V call is TRBV4-3, the J call TRBJ2-7; D might be TRBD1 (6 bases). V gave up 0 bases and J gave up 6 bases, with 12 bases separating them. CDR1 is LGHNA and CDR2 is YSLEER in the germline V gene. This CDR3 spans 14 amino acids. CDR3 protein: CASSQDPTGREQYF. The DNA of the CDR3 is TGCGCCAGCAGCCAAGACCCCACAGGGCGCGAGCAGTACTTC.

This chain connects TRBV30 to TRBJ2-3, with a possible D match to TRBD1 (8 bases). Per the germline V gene, CDR1 is GTSNPN and CDR2 is SVGIG (reference sequence). The V and J ends lost 2 bases and 1 base respectively, with 13 bases between them. The CDR3 runs to 15 residues. The CDR3 DNA reads as TGTGCCTGGAGTCAGGGGGCGGGGGGCACAGATACGCAGTATTTT. It codes for CAWSQGAGGTDTQYF.

The genes are TRBV6-5 and TRBJ2-1, with 9 bases lining up with TRBD2. CDR3 length: 16 residues. V trimming: 1 base; J trimming: 1 base; junction bases outside the gene matches: 2. Per germline, CDR1 MNHEY and CDR2 SVGAGI. CDR3 DNA: TGTGCCAGCAGTTACTTTCTAGCGGGGTCCTACAATGAGCAGTTCTTC. Amino acids: CASSYFLAGSYNEQFF.

The chain links TRBV15 to TRBJ1-4; TRBD1 matches at 7 bases. The J segment lost 8 bases and the V segment lost 3 bases, leaving 12 bases of the junction unmatched. CDR1 and CDR2 (germline): LNHNV, YYDKDF (reference sequence). The CDR3 is 16 residues long. This CDR3 reads CATSRRTGAAREKLFF. The DNA of the CDR3 is TGTGCCACCAGCAGGAGGACAGGCGCGGCCAGGGAAAAACTGTTTTTT.

This clone was picked up one time. The rearrangement uses TRBV27 and TRBJ1-2; 8 positions agree with TRBD1. The J segment lost 1 base and the V segment lost 4 bases, leaving 8 bases of the junction unmatched. Germline V gene lookup returns CDR1 MNHEY and CDR2 SMNVEV (reference sequence). The CDR3 length is 16 residues. The CDR3 DNA follows: TGTGCCAGCAGTTCTCACGGACAGGGCTATAACTATGGCTACACCTTC. It is translated as CASSSHGQGYNYGYTF.

The chain employs TRBV11-2 and TRBJ2-5, with D uncertain. The J call may be faulty, since TRBJ2-7 better matches the DNA end. The CDR3 sequence is 14 residues long. CDR1 SGHAT and CDR2 FQNNGV come from the germline V gene. This chain's CDR3 is CASSFPDSLYEQYF. The CDR3 bases are TGTGCCAGCAGCTTTCCAGACTCACTCTACGAGCAGTACTTC.

The chain recombines TRBV7-2 with TRBJ1-6; 9 bases are shared with TRBD1. The V segment lost 1 base and the J segment 12 bases; nucleotides outside the gene matches: 1. The CDR3 length is 13 residues. Germline V CDR1 and CDR2: SGHTA, FQGNSA. The CDR3 nucleotides are TGTGCCAGCAGCTTAGAGACAGGGGGACCCCTCCACTTT. As protein: CASSLETGGPLHF. Supplemented by reference TRBV7-2 and TRBJ1-6, the full variable domain reads GAGVSQSPSNKVTEKGKDVELRCDPISGHTALYWYRQSLGQGLEFLIYFQGNSAPDKSGLPSDRFSAERTGGSVSTLTIQRTQQEDSAVYLCASSLETGGPLHFGNGTRLTVT.

This clone was detected only once. The chain employs TRBV19 and TRBJ2-1, with a possible D match to TRBD2 (6 bases). CDR3 size: 15 residues. The germline CDR1 and CDR2 sequences are LNHDA and SQIVND (reference sequence). Trimming left V 7 bases short and J 5 bases short, with 18 bases between. CDR3 protein: CASNPWAGKNNEQFF. The CDR3 nucleotides read TGTGCCAGTAACCCCTGGGCGGGAAAAAACAATGAGCAGTTCTTC.

This rearrangement joins TRBV6-6 to TRBJ1-2, with TRBD1 matching over 9 bases. Per germline, CDR1 MNHNY and CDR2 SVGAGI (reference sequence). V trimming: 4 bases; J trimming: 0 bases; junction bases outside the gene matches: 3. The CDR3 totals 15 residues. The CDR3 loop reads CASSFRDRANYGYTF. CDR3 DNA sequence: TGTGCCAGCAGTTTCCGGGACAGGGCTAACTATGGCTACACCTTC.